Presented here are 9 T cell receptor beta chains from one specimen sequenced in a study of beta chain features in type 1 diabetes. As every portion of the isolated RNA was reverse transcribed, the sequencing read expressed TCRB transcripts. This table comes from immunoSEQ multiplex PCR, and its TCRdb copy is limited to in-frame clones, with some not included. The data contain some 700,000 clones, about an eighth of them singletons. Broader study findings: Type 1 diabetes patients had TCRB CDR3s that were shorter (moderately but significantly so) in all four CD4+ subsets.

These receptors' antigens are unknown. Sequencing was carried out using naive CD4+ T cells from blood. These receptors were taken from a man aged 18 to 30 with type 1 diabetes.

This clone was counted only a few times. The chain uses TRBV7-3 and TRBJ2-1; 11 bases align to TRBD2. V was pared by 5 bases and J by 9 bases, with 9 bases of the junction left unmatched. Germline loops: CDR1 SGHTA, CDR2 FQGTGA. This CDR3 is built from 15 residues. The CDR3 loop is CASSRTSGGSGEQFF. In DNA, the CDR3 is TGTGCCAGCAGCAGAACTAGCGGGGGATCTGGTGAGCAGTTCTTC.

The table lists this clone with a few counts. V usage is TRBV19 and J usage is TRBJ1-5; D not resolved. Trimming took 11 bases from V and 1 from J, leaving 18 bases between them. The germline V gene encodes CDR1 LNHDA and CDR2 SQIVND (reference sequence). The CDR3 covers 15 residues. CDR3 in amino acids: CAARENSGSNQPQHF. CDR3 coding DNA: TGTGCCGCCCGAGAAAACTCCGGGAGCAATCAGCCCCAGCATTTT.

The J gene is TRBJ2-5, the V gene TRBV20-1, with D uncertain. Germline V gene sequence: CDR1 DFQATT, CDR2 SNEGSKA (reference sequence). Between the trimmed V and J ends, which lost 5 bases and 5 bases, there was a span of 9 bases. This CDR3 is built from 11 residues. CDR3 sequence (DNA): TGCAGTGCTCGATCATTGGAGACCCAGTACTTC. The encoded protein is CSARSLETQYF.

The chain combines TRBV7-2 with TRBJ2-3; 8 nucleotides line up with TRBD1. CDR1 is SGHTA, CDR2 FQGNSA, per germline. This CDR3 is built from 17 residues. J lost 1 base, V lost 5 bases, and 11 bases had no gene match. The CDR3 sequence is CASSLRPMDRGTDTQYF. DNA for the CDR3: TGTGCCAGCAGCCTCAGGCCTATGGACAGGGGCACAGATACGCAGTATTTT.

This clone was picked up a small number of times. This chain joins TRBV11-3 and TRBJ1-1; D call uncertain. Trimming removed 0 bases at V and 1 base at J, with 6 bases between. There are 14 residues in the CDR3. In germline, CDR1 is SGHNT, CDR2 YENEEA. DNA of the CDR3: TGTGCCAGCAGCTTAGAAGGGTCGAACACTGAAGCTTTCTTT. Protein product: CASSLEGSNTEAFF.

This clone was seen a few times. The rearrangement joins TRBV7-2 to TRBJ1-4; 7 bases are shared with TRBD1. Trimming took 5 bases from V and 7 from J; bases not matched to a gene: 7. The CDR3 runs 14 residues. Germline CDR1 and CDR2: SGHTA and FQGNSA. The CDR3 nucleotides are TGTGCCAGCAGCCCACCGGGACAGATTGAAAAACTGTTTTTT. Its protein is CASSPPGQIEKLFF.

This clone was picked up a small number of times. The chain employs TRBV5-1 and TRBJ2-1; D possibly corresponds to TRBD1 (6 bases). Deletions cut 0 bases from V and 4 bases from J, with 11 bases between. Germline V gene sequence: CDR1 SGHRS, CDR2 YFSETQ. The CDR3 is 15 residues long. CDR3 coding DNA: TGCGCCAGCAGCTTGGAGGGACAACTTTACAATGAGCAGTTCTTC. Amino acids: CASSLEGQLYNEQFF.

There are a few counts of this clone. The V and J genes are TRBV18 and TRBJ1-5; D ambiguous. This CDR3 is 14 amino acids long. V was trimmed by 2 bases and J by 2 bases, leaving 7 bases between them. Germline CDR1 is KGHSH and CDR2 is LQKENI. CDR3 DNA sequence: TGTGCCAGCTCACCAACCAGTGGCAATCAGCCCCAGCATTTT. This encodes CASSPTSGNQPQHF.

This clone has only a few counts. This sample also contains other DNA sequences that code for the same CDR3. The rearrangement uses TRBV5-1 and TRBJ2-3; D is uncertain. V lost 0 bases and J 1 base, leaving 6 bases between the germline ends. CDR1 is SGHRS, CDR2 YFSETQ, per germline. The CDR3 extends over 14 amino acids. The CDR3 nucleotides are TGCGCCAGCAGCTTGGGATCCGGCACAGATACGCAGTATTTT. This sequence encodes CASSLGSGTDTQYF.